This T cell receptor beta chain comes out of a study of T cells in women clearing cervical HPV infection. Comments on this clone: Its antigen is as yet unknown.

Study-wide points: A classifier using richness and V gene abundances reached an AUC of more than 0.75.

TCRdb keeps only in-frame clones here, not all; method: immunoSEQ multiplex PCR. Its clone listing holds about 20,000 clones. Specimen: blood buffy coat. The TCR comes from a woman aged 18-70 years with a cervical HPV16 infection that either progressed to CIN3+ or cleared (not recorded which).

The CDR3 bases that were read are TGCAGCTCTACCGGACAGCGGAAAGAGACC. Amino acid sequence: CSSTGQRKET. The whole CDR3 reads CSSTGQRKETQYF. This chain connects TRBV29-1 to TRBJ2-5; D perhaps matches TRBD1 (6 bases). Read data end 3 residues before the CDR3 end; the end is taken from the germline J gene. Germline V lookup: CDR1 SQVTM, CDR2 ANQGSEA. The CDR3 length is 13 residues. Trimming stripped 8 bases from V and 3 bases from J, with 16 bases between.